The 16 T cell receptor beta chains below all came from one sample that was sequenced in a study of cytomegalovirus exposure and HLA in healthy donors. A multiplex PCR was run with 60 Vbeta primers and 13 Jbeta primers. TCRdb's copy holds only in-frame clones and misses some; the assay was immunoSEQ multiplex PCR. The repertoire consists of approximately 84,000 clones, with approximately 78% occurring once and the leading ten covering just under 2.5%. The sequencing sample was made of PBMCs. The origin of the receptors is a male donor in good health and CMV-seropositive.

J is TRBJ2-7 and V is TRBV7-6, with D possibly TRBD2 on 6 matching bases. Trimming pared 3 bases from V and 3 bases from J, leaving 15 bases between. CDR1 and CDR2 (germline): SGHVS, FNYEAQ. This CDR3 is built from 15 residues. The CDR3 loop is CASSFGVGGDYEQYF. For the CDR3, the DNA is TGTGCCAGCAGCTTCGGCGTGGGGGGAGACTACGAGCAGTACTTC.

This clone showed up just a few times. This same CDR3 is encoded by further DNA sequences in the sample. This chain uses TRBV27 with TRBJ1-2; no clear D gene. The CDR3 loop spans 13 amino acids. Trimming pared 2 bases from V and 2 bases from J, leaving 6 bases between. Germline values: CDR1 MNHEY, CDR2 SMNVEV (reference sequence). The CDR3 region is CASSLGRNYGYTF. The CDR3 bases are TGTGCCAGCAGTTTAGGGAGAAACTATGGCTACACCTTC.

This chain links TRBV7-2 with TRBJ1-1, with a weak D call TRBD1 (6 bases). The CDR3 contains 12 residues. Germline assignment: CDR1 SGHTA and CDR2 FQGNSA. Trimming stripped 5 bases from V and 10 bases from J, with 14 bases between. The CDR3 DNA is TGTGCCAGCAGCCCCAGGGGTGTGCGAGCTTTCTTT. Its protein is CASSPRGVRAFF.

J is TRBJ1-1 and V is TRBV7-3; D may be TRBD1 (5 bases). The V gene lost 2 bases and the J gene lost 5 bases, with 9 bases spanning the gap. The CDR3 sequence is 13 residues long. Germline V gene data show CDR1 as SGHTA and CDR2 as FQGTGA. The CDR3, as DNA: TGTGCCAGCAGCTTACAGGGAAATACTGAAGCTTTCTTT. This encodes CASSLQGNTEAFF.

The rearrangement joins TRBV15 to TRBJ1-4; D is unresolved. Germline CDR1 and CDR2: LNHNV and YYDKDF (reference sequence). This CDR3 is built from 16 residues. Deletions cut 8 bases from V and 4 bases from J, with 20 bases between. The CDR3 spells CATQRYGLRINEKLFF. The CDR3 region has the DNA TGTGCCACCCAGCGTTACGGTTTGAGGATTAATGAAAAACTGTTTTTT. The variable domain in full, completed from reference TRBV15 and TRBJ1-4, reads DAMVIQNPRYQVTQFGKPVTLSCSQTLNHNVMYWYQQKSSQAPKLLFHYYDKDFNNEADTPDNFQSRRPNTSFCFLDIRSPGLGDTAMYLCATQRYGLRINEKLFFGSGTQLSVL.

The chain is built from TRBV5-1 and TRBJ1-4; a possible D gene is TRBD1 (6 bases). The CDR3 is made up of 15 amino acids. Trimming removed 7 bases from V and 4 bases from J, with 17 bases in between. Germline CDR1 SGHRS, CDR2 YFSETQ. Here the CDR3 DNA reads TGCGCCAGCGCCATGGAGACAGGACGTAATGAAAAACTGTTTTTT. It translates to CASAMETGRNEKLFF.

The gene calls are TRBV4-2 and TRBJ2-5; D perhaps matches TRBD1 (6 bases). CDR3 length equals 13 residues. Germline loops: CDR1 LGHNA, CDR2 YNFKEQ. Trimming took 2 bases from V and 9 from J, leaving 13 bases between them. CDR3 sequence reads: CASSQNNRDSQYF. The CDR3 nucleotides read TGTGCCAGCAGCCAAAACAACAGGGATTCCCAGTACTTC.

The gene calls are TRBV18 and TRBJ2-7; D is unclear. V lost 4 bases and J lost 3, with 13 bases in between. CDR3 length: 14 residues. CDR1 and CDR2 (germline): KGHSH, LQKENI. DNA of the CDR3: TGTGCCAGCTCACGGGCCTCCTCTCTCTACGAGCAGTACTTC. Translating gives CASSRASSLYEQYF.

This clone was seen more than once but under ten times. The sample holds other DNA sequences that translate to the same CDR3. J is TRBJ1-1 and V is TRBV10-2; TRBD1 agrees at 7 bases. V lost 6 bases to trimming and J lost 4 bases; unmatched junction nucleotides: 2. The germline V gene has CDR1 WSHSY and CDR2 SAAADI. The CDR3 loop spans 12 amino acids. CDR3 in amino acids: CASRQGSTEAFF. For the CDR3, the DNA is TGCGCCAGCAGACAGGGGAGCACTGAAGCTTTCTTT.

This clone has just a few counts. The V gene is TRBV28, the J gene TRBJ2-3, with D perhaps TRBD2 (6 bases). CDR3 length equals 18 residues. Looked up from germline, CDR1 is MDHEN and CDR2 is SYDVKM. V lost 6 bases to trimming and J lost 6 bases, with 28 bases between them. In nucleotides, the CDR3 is TGTGCCAGCAGCCTCGGGGCCCGGGAGCCACCTTTCCATGATACGCAGTATTTT. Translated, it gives CASSLGAREPPFHDTQYF.

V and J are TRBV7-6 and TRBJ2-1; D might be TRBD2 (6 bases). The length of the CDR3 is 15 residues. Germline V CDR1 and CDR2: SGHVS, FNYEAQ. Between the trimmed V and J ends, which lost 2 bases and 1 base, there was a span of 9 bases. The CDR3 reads CASSLSLASYNEQFF. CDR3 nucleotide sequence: TGTGCCAGCAGCTTATCACTAGCTTCCTACAATGAGCAGTTCTTC.

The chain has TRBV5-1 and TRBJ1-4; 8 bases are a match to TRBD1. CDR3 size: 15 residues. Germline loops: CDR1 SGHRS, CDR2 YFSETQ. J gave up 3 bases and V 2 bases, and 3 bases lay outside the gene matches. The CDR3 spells CASSFQGAANEKLFF. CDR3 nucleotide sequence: TGCGCCAGCAGCTTCCAGGGGGCGGCTAATGAAAAACTGTTTTTT.

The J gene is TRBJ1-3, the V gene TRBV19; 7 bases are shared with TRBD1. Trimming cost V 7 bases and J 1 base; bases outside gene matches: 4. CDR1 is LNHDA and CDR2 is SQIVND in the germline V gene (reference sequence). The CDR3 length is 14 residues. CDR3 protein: CASTGDRSGNTIYF. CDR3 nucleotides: TGTGCCAGTACCGGGGACAGATCTGGAAACACCATATATTTT. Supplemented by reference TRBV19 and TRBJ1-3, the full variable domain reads DGGITQSPKYLFRKEGQNVTLSCEQNLNHDAMYWYRQDPGQGLRLIYYSQIVNDFQKGDIAEGYSVSREKKESFPLTVTSAQKNPTAFYLCASTGDRSGNTIYFGEGSWLTVV.

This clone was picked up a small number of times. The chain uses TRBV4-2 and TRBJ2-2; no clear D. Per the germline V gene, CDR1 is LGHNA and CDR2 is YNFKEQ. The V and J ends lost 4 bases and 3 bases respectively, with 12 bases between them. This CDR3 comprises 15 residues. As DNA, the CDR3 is TGTGCCAGCAGCCCCTTGGAGCTGGACACCGGGGAGCTGTTTTTT. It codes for CASSPLELDTGELFF.

CDR3: CASSDLTRDNEQFF. Here the CDR3 DNA reads TGTGCCAGCAGTGATCTGACTAGGGACAATGAGCAGTTCTTC. V is TRBV25-1 and J is TRBJ2-1, with a possible D match to TRBD2 (6 bases). CDR3 length equals 14 residues. CDR1 MGHDK and CDR2 SYGVNS come from the germline V gene. Trimming cost V 3 bases and J 5 bases, with 11 bases left between them.

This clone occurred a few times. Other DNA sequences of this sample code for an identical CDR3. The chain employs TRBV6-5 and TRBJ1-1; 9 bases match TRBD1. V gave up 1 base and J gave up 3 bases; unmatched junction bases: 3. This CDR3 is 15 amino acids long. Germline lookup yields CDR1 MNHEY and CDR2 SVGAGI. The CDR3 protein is CASSYFGTGYTEAFF. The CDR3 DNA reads TGTGCCAGCAGTTACTTTGGGACAGGGTACACTGAAGCTTTCTTT.